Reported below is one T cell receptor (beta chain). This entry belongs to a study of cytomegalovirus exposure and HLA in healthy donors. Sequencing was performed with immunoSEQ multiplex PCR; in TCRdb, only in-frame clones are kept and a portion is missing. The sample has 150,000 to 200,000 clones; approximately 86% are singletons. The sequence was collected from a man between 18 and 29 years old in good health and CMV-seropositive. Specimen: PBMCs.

The CDR3 is CASINRQMNTEAFF. In nucleotides, the CDR3 is TGTGCCAGTATAAACCGACAGATGAACACTGAAGCTTTCTTT. The chain combines TRBV19 with TRBJ1-1, with D possibly matching TRBD1 (5 bases). The germline gives CDR1 LNHDA, CDR2 SQIVND (reference sequence). V dropped 7 bases and J dropped 0 bases, with 12 bases sitting between them. The CDR3 is 14 residues long.